Each of the 17 T cell receptor beta chains below was sequenced from the same sample in a study of blood T cell repertoires in COVID-19. Method: immunoSEQ multiplex PCR; TCRdb's copy keeps in-frame clones and lacks some. The repertoire consists of fewer than 250,000 clones, with 84% occurring once and the leading ten covering roughly 3.1%. The sequencing sample was made of PBMCs or T cells enriched from blood (not recorded which). The origin of the receptors is a woman in her 30s who had been exposed to COVID-19.

V is TRBV2 and J is TRBJ2-5; TRBD1 matches at 9 bases. The trim removed 7 bases at V and 3 bases at J, leaving 3 bases unmatched. Germline V gives CDR1 SNHLY, CDR2 FYNNEI. This CDR3 has 13 amino acids. This chain's CDR3 is CASKRDREETQYF. CDR3 nucleotides: TGTGCCAGCAAGAGGGACAGGGAAGAGACCCAGTACTTC. The full variable domain, rest sourced from reference TRBV2 and TRBJ2-5, is EPEVTQTPSHQVTQMGQEVILRCVPISNHLYFYWYRQILGQKVEFLVSFYNNEISEKSEIFDDQFSVERPDGSNFTLKIRSTKLEDSAMYFCASKRDREETQYFGPGTRLLVL.

The chain is built from TRBV19 and TRBJ1-1; 7 bases are shared with TRBD1. CDR3 size: 14 residues. V gave up 3 bases and J gave up 5 bases; unmatched junction bases: 6. CDR1 and CDR2 from the germline V gene are LNHDA and SQIVND (reference sequence). CDR3: CASSITGAGTEAFF. The DNA of the CDR3 is TGTGCCAGTAGTATTACAGGGGCGGGGACTGAAGCTTTCTTT.

CDR3 DNA sequence: TGTGCCAGCAGCCAAGTACTGGTCCCTGGCTACACCTTC. Encoded protein: CASSQVLVPGYTF. The chain uses TRBV3-1 (or the pseudogene TRBV3-2) and TRBJ1-2, with D unresolved. The germline gives CDR1 LGHDT, CDR2 YNNKEL (reference sequence). There are 13 residues in the CDR3. Trimming removed 1 base at V and 7 bases at J, with 10 bases between.

The chain is built from TRBV6-5 and TRBJ2-1, with 7 bases that match TRBD2. CDR1 and CDR2 (germline): MNHEY, SVGAGI. This CDR3 has 13 residues. Unmatched junction bases numbered 6, after V lost 4 bases and J lost 9 bases. The CDR3 region is CASSSGTIGEQFF. CDR3 sequence (DNA): TGTGCCAGCAGTTCTGGGACTATAGGTGAGCAGTTCTTC.

The gene calls are TRBV10-2 and TRBJ1-2; TRBD1 agrees at 9 bases. In germline, CDR1 is WSHSY, CDR2 SAAADI. The CDR3 is 14 amino acids. Unmatched junction bases numbered 6, after V lost 2 bases and J lost 8 bases. CDR3: CASSEIQGAGGYTF. As DNA, the CDR3 is TGCGCCAGCAGTGAGATACAGGGGGCCGGGGGCTACACCTTC.

The V call is TRBV9, the J call TRBJ1-4, with D hard to call. V gave up 0 bases and J gave up 5 bases, with 8 bases separating them. There are 14 residues in the CDR3. From germline, CDR1 is SGDLS and CDR2 YYNGEE. CDR3 bases: TGTGCCAGCAGCGTAGGAGGCTTGAATGAAAAACTGTTTTTT. This gives the protein CASSVGGLNEKLFF. The full variable domain, in which reference TRBV9 and TRBJ1-4 provide the parts outside the CDR3, is DSGVTQTPKHLITATGQRVTLRCSPRSGDLSVYWYQQSLDQGLQFLIQYYNGEERAKGNILERFSAQQFPDLHSELNLSSLELGDSALYFCASSVGGLNEKLFFGSGTQLSVL.

In this sample, this clone turned up once. The chain joins TRBV19 to TRBJ1-2, with TRBD1 matching 10 bases. CDR1 and CDR2 (germline): LNHDA, SQIVND (reference sequence). J was trimmed by 0 bases and V by 5 bases; bases with no gene match: 12. The CDR3 runs to 18 residues. The CDR3 coding sequence is TGTGCCAGTAGTCCCGCCGGGACAGGGGAGTGGGCTAACTATGGCTACACCTTC. This translates into CASSPAGTGEWANYGYTF.

This clone was found once. The V call is TRBV11-3, the J call TRBJ2-5; D call uncertain. Germline values: CDR1 SGHNT, CDR2 YENEEA. The V and J ends lost 1 base and 1 base respectively, with 13 bases between them. This CDR3 spans 16 amino acids. CDR3 nucleotide sequence: TGTGCCAGCAGCTTAGGGTTGGTTAACAGCCAAGAGACCCAGTACTTC. It is translated as CASSLGLVNSQETQYF.

This chain uses TRBV11-2 with TRBJ2-1; 7 bases match TRBD1. The length of the CDR3 is 16 residues. Looked up from germline, CDR1 is SGHAT and CDR2 is FQNNGV. J was trimmed by 1 base and V by 4 bases; bases with no gene match: 7. This CDR3 is CASSSSGTVSYNEQFF. The CDR3 nucleotides read TGTGCCAGCAGCTCCTCCGGGACAGTATCCTACAATGAGCAGTTCTTC.

The chain recombines TRBV7-3 with TRBJ2-1; 8 bases line up with TRBD2. Germline trimming cut 5 bases from V and 8 bases from J; bases unmatched to any gene: 5. Germline lookup yields CDR1 SGHTA and CDR2 FQGTGA. CDR3 length: 13 residues. CDR3 coding DNA: TGTGCCAGCAGCCGACTCGGGGGGGATGAGCAGTTCTTC. As protein: CASSRLGGDEQFF.

The CDR3 coding sequence is TGTGCCACCTCAGGGACAGAAGAGACCCAGTACTTC. Amino acids: CATSGTEETQYF. V usage is TRBV6-5 and J usage is TRBJ2-5, with 7 bases lining up with TRBD1. Germline lookup yields CDR1 MNHEY and CDR2 SVGAGI. V was pared by 10 bases and J by 3 bases, with 5 bases of the junction left unmatched. The CDR3 is 12 amino acids.

This clone was picked up one time. The chain recombines TRBV12-3 or TRBV12-4 with TRBJ1-5, with D uncertain. This CDR3 is built from 12 residues. V was cut by 3 bases and J by 5 bases, with 5 bases left in between. The CDR3 sequence is CASSFPYQPQHF. DNA for the CDR3: TGTGCCAGCAGTTTTCCTTATCAGCCCCAGCATTTT.

Here the CDR3 reads CASSRARQGYNEKLFF. The CDR3 nucleotides are TGTGCCAGCAGCCGAGCCCGTCAGGGATATAATGAAAAACTGTTTTTT. This sequence joins TRBV7-9 and TRBJ1-4, with D tentatively TRBD1 (5 bases). The CDR3 runs to 16 residues. In germline, CDR1 is SEHNR, CDR2 FQNEAQ (reference sequence). The V end was cut by 5 bases, the J end by 4 bases, with 17 bases between.

This clone has a single count. The V call is TRBV5-1, the J call TRBJ2-3; TRBD1 agrees at 9 bases. CDR1 and CDR2 (germline): SGHRS, YFSETQ. Trimming cost V 4 bases and J 6 bases; bases outside gene matches: 9. This CDR3 region has 15 residues. This chain's CDR3 is CASSGTGNEFDTQYF. The CDR3, as DNA: TGCGCCAGCAGCGGGACAGGGAACGAGTTTGATACGCAGTATTTT.

The chain carries TRBV19 and TRBJ2-1; 9 bases align to TRBD1. Per germline, CDR1 LNHDA and CDR2 SQIVND (reference sequence). This CDR3 contains 16 residues. V gave up 3 bases and J gave up 4 bases; unmatched junction bases: 7. This chain's CDR3 is CASSIPGTGIYNEQFF. The CDR3 nucleotides are TGTGCCAGTAGTATCCCCGGGACAGGGATATACAATGAGCAGTTCTTC. Together with reference TRBV19 and TRBJ2-1, the CDR3 gives the full variable domain: DGGITQSPKYLFRKEGQNVTLSCEQNLNHDAMYWYRQDPGQGLRLIYYSQIVNDFQKGDIAEGYSVSREKKESFPLTVTSAQKNPTAFYLCASSIPGTGIYNEQFFGPGTRLTVL.

The rearrangement joins TRBV14 to TRBJ2-1; no definite D call. Germline V gene lookup returns CDR1 SGHDN and CDR2 FVKESK. The CDR3 is made up of 13 amino acids. Trimming removed 2 bases at V and 4 bases at J, with 6 bases between. CDR3 bases: TGTGCCAGCAGCCAAAGGAGTTACAATGAGCAGTTCTTC. This gives the protein CASSQRSYNEQFF.

The gene calls are TRBV9 and TRBJ1-1; D is possibly TRBD1 (5 bases). The CDR3 runs 14 residues. Germline V gene data show CDR1 as SGDLS and CDR2 as YYNGEE. V was cut by 2 bases and J by 5 bases, with 13 bases left in between. For the CDR3, the DNA is TGTGCCAGCAGCGTGGGACCAGGAGGGACTGAAGCTTTCTTT. It codes for CASSVGPGGTEAFF.